The rows below give T cell receptor beta chains drawn from one sample of a study of cytomegalovirus exposure and HLA in healthy donors. Profiling relied on immunoSEQ multiplex PCR, and the TCRdb table lists in-frame clones only, not all of them. Of under 200,000 clones listed, 60% to 85% are singletons. The source material was PBMCs. The receptors shown here come from a male donor in good health and CMV-seropositive. Each CDR3 is given with its conserved first and last residue. Fields, in order: D gene, V gene, J gene, clone size, CDR3 protein, CDR3 DNA. The D gene is left open where the match is weak. Size tells how often a clone was seen (once, few, many) or the class of an expanded clone, and some rows leave it out.

>TRBD2|TRBV7-6|TRBJ2-5|-
CASSLGSSSGGRGTQYF
TGTGCCAGCAGCTTAGGTTCTTCTAGCGGGGGCCGGGGGACCCAGTACTTC
>-|TRBV19|TRBJ1-2|-
CASSLGVQGRLGGYTF
TGTGCCAGTTCCCTAGGAGTCCAGGGCCGCCTCGGTGGCTACACCTTC
>-|TRBV19|TRBJ2-1|-
CASRPGASGRYNEQFF
TGTGCCAGTAGGCCGGGGGCTAGCGGTCGATACAATGAGCAGTTCTTC
>-|TRBV9|TRBJ1-3|-
CASSPVSGNTIYF
TGTGCCAGCAGCCCGGTCTCTGGAAACACCATATATTTT
>-|TRBV6-5|TRBJ2-7|few
CASSYEAGASYEQYF
TGTGCCAGCAGTTACGAGGCGGGGGCCTCCTACGAGCAGTACTTC
>TRBD2|TRBV4-2|TRBJ2-2|-
CASSQSQRGADHRELFF
TGTGCCAGCAGCCAATCACAGCGGGGGGCCGACCACCGGGAGCTGTTTTTT
>-|TRBV25-1|TRBJ1-2|-
CASSESGYYGYTF
TGTGCCAGCAGTGAATCAGGGTACTATGGCTACACCTTC
>TRBD1|TRBV5-1|TRBJ1-1|-
CASSSTGGGYTEAFF
TGCGCCAGCAGCTCGACAGGGGGCGGGTACACTGAAGCTTTCTTT
>TRBD1|TRBV6-1|TRBJ1-2|-
CASSEALRVRQGHGYTF
TGTGCCAGCAGTGAAGCGCTTCGGGTTAGACAGGGGCATGGCTACACCTTC
>TRBD2|TRBV5-1|TRBJ2-1|-
CASSLAGGPREQFF
TGCGCCAGCAGCTTGGCGGGGGGGCCTAGGGAGCAGTTCTTC
>-|TRBV30|TRBJ1-2|-
CAWSGLSPGVGYGYTF
TGTGCCTGGAGTGGATTGTCCCCAGGGGTGGGGTATGGCTACACCTTC
>TRBD1|TRBV29-1|TRBJ2-4|-
CSVLGQGVNIQYF
TGCAGCGTCCTAGGACAGGGTGTGAACATTCAGTACTTC
>-|TRBV6-5|TRBJ2-7|-
CASTPGFSLEQYF
TGTGCCAGCACCCCGGGGTTTTCACTCGAGCAGTACTTC
>-|TRBV2|TRBJ1-1|few
CASSEAEGPVHEAFF
TGTGCCAGCAGTGAAGCGGAGGGACCGGTTCATGAAGCTTTCTTT
>-|TRBV27|TRBJ1-1|many
CASSPHTLNTEAFF
TGTGCCAGCAGTCCGCACACCCTGAACACTGAAGCTTTCTTT
>-|TRBV2|TRBJ2-5|-
CASSERGGETQYF
TGTGCCAGCAGTGAACGCGGTGGGGAGACCCAGTACTTC
>-|TRBV6-5|TRBJ2-7|few
CASSYSPGPHEQYF
TGTGCCAGCAGTTACTCCCCAGGCCCCCACGAGCAGTACTTC
>-|TRBV4-3|TRBJ2-3|-
CASSQARTGLGDTQYF
TGCGCCAGCAGCCAAGCTCGAACAGGGCTGGGGGATACGCAGTATTTT
>-|TRBV13|TRBJ2-5|-
CASSPYVQETQYF
TGTGCCAGCAGCCCTTATGTACAAGAGACCCAGTACTTC
>TRBD2|TRBV9|TRBJ2-2|-
CASSKSGGHTGELFF
TGTGCCAGCAGTAAAAGCGGGGGCCACACCGGGGAGCTGTTTTTT
>TRBD1|TRBV6-5|TRBJ1-6|few
CASSEGTGVSPLHF
TGTGCCAGCAGTGAAGGGACAGGGGTTTCACCCCTCCACTTT
>-|TRBV6-5|TRBJ2-7|few
CASSYEQSGSYEQYF
TGTGCCAGCAGTTACGAACAGAGTGGCTCCTACGAGCAGTACTTC
>-|TRBV4-2|TRBJ2-3|-
CASSQDGRGSTDTQYF
TGTGCCAGCAGCCAAGACGGTCGCGGAAGCACAGATACGCAGTATTTT
>TRBD1|TRBV7-2|TRBJ1-3|-
CASSAGTGGNTIYF
TGTGCCAGCAGCGCCGGGACAGGGGGAAACACCATATATTTT
>TRBD1|TRBV2|TRBJ2-7|-
CASSVQGALDEQYF
TGTGCCAGCAGCGTACAGGGGGCGCTGGACGAGCAGTACTTC
>TRBD1|TRBV6-4|TRBJ2-2|-
CASSPQGPANTGELFF
TGTGCCAGCAGCCCACAGGGGCCGGCGAACACCGGGGAGCTGTTTTTT
>-|TRBV9|TRBJ2-3|-
CASSVRGDTQYF
TGTGCCAGCAGCGTAAGGGGGGATACGCAGTATTTT
>-|TRBV19|TRBJ1-5|-
CASSMIPSGQPQHF
TGTGCCAGTAGTATGATCCCCAGTGGTCAGCCCCAGCATTTT
>TRBD2|TRBV7-9|TRBJ2-1|-
CASSQSGGDYNEQFF
TGTGCCAGCAGTCAAAGTGGGGGGGACTACAATGAGCAGTTCTTC
>TRBD1|TRBV30|TRBJ1-6|-
CAWSDPGQGNSPLHF
TGTGCCTGGAGTGATCCGGGACAGGGGAATTCACCCCTCCACTTT
>TRBD2|TRBV10-3|TRBJ2-3|-
CAISEPPSGLNTDTQYF
TGTGCCATCAGTGAACCCCCTAGCGGGCTTAACACAGATACGCAGTATTTT
>-|TRBV27|TRBJ2-3|-
CASNPGRGWYTQYF
TGTGCCAGCAACCCGGGCCGGGGATGGTATACGCAGTATTTT
>-|TRBV25-1|TRBJ1-2|-
CASSARGGGGYTF
TGTGCCAGCAGTGCGAGGGGGGGAGGTGGCTACACCTTC
>TRBD2|TRBV6-4|TRBJ2-3|few
CASSGEAGGTDTQYF
TGTGCCAGCAGTGGGGAAGCGGGGGGCACAGATACGCAGTATTTT
>TRBD1|TRBV15|TRBJ2-2|-
CATSPLGQGNTGELFF
TGTGCCACCAGCCCCTTGGGACAGGGGAACACCGGGGAGCTGTTTTTT
>-|TRBV15|TRBJ1-2|-
CATSREHDDTRSFNYGYTF
TGTGCCACCAGCAGAGAACATGACGACACCAGATCCTTTAACTATGGCTACACCTTC
>-|TRBV6-1|TRBJ1-5|few
CASSEAYLGASNQPQHF
TGTGCCAGCAGTGAAGCGTATCTGGGGGCTAGCAATCAGCCCCAGCATTTT
>TRBD1|TRBV30|TRBJ2-7|-
CAWRQGRNEQYF
TGTGCCTGGCGACAGGGGAGGAACGAGCAGTACTTC
>-|TRBV2|TRBJ2-3|-
CASKVDRGTDTQYF
TGTGCCAGCAAGGTGGACAGAGGCACAGATACGCAGTATTTT
>TRBD2|TRBV6-6|TRBJ2-7|-
CAGSIGGAGSYEQYF
TGTGCCGGGTCTATCGGGGGGGCCGGATCCTACGAGCAGTACTTC
>-|TRBV10-1|TRBJ2-5|-
CATTLRGETQYF
TGCGCCACCACTTTACGGGGGGAGACCCAGTACTTC
>TRBD1|TRBV9|TRBJ1-1|-
CASSVEGRGYTEAFF
TGTGCCAGCAGCGTAGAGGGCAGGGGGTACACTGAAGCTTTCTTT
>TRBD1|TRBV30|TRBJ1-2|once
CAWNPDRGHYGYTF
TGTGCCTGGAATCCGGACAGGGGACACTATGGCTACACCTTC